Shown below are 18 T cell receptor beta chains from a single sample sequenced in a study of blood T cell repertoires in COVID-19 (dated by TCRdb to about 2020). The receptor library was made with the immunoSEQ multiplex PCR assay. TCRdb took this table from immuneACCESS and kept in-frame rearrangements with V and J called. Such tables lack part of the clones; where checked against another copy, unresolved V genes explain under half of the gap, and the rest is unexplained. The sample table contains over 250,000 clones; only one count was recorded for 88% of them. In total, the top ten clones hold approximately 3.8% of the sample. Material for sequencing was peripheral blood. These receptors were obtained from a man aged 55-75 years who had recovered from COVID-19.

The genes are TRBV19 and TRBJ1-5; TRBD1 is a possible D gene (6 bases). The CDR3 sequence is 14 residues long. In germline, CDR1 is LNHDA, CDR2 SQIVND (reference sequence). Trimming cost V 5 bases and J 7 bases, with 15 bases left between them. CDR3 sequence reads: CASSADRRLQPQHF. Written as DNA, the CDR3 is TGTGCCAGTAGTGCCGACAGGCGGTTACAGCCCCAGCATTTT.

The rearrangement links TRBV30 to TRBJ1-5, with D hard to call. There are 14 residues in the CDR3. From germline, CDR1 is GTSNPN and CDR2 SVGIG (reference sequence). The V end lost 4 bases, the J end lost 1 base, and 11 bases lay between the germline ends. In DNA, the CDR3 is TGTGCCTGGAATCCAGGATTAAGCAATCAGCCCCAGCATTTT. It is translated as CAWNPGLSNQPQHF. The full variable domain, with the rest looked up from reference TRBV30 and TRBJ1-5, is SQTIHQWPATLVQPVGSPLSLECTVEGTSNPNLYWYRQAAGRGLQLLFYSVGIGQISSEVPQNLSASRPQDRQFILSSKKLLLSDSGFYLCAWNPGLSNQPQHFGDGTRLSIL.

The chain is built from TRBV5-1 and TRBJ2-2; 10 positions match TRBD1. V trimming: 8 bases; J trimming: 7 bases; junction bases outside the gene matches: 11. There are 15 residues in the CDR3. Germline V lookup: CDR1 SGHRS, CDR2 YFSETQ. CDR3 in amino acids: CASFSGTGVVGELFF. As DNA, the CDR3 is TGCGCCAGTTTTTCCGGGACAGGGGTTGTCGGGGAGCTGTTTTTT.

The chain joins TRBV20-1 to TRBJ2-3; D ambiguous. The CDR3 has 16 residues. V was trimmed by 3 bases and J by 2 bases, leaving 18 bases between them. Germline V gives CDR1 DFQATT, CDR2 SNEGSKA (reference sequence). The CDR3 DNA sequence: TGCAGTGCTAGTTCAACCTCTGACACTTACACAGATACGCAGTATTTT. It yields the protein CSASSTSDTYTDTQYF.

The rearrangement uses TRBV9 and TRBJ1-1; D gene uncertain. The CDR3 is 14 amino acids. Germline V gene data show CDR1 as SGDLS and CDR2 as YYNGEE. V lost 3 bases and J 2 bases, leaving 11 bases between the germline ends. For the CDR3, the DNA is TGTGCCAGCAGCGATTCCACAGTTAACACTGAAGCTTTCTTT. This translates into CASSDSTVNTEAFF.

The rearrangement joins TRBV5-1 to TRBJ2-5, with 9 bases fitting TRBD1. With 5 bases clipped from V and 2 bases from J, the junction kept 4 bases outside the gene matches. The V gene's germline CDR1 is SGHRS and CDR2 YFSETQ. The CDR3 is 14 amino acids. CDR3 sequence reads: CASRLGQGQETQYF. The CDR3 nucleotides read TGCGCCAGCAGACTCGGACAGGGGCAAGAGACCCAGTACTTC. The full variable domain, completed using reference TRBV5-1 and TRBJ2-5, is KAGVTQTPRYLIKTRGQQVTLSCSPISGHRSVSWYQQTPGQGLQFLFEYFSETQRNKGNFPGRFSGRQFSNSRSEMNVSTLELGDSALYLCASRLGQGQETQYFGPGTRLLVL.

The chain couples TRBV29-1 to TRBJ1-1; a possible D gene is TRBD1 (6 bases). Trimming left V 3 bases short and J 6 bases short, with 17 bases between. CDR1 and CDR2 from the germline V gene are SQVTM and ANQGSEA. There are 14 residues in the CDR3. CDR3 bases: TGCAGCGTTGAGTATAAGGGTAAGGGGGCTGAAGCTTTCTTT. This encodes CSVEYKGKGAEAFF.

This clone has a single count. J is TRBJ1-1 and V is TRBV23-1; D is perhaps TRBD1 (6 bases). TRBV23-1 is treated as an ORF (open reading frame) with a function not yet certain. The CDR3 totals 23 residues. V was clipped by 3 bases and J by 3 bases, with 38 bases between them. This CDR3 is CASSHREGRDRPGVVLGYTEAFF. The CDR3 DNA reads TGCGCCAGCAGTCATCGCGAAGGCCGCGACAGGCCCGGGGTGGTGTTGGGGTACACTGAAGCTTTCTTT.

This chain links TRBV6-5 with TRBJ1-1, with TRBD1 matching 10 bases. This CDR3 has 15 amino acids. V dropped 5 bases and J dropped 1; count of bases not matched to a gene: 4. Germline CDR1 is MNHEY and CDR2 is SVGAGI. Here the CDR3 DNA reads TGTGCCAGCAGTCTCCGACAGGGGGCGAACACTGAAGCTTTCTTT. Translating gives CASSLRQGANTEAFF.

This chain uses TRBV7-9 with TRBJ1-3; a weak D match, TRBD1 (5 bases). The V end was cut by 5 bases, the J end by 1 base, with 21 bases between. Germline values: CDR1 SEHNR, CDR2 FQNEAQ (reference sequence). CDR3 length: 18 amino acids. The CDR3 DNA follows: TGTGCCAGCAGCGTATTTGGGGCCAAAGGTCGATCTGGAAACACCATATATTTT. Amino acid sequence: CASSVFGAKGRSGNTIYF.

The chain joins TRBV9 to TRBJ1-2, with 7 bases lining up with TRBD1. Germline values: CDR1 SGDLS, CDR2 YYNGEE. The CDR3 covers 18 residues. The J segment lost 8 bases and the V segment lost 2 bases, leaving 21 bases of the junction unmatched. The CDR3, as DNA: TGTGCCAGCAGCGTCGCCTATGGGAAAGGGACAGAAGAAGGCGGCTACACCTTC. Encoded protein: CASSVAYGKGTEEGGYTF.

Here the CDR3 reads CASSQVPRGNTEAFF. The CDR3 DNA reads TGTGCCAGCAGCCAAGTCCCCAGGGGGAACACTGAAGCTTTCTTT. The V and J genes are TRBV3-1 (or the pseudogene TRBV3-2) and TRBJ1-1; a weak D match, TRBD1 (6 bases). The CDR3 runs 15 residues. Trimming removed 1 base at V and 1 base at J, with 10 bases between. Germline values: CDR1 LGHDT, CDR2 YNNKEL (reference sequence).

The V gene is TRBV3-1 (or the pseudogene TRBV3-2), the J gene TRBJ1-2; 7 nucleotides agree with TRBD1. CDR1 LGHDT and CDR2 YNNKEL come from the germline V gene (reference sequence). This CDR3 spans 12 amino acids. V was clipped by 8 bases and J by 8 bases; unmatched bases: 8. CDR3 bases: TGTGCCAGCGGTTACAGGACAGGCGGCTACACCTTC. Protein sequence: CASGYRTGGYTF.

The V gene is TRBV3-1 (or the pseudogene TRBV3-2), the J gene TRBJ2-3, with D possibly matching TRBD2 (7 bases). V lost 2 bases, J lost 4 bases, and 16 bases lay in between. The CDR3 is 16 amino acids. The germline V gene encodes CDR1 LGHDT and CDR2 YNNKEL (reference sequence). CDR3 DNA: TGTGCCAGCAGCCAATCGCGCCAGGGGAGGGCAGATACGCAGTATTTT. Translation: CASSQSRQGRADTQYF.

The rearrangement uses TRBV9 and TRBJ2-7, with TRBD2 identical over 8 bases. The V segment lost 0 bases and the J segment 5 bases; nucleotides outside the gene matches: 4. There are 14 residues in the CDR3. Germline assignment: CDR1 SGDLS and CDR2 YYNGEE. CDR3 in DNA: TGTGCCAGCAGCGTAGCGGGGGGGGTGGACGAGCAGTACTTC. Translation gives CASSVAGGVDEQYF.

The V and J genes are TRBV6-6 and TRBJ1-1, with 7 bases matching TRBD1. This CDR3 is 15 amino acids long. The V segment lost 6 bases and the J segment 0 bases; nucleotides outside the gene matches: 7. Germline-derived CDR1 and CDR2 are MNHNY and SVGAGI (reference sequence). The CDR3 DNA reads TGTGCCAGCAGCATGACAGGGCTCCTGAACACTGAAGCTTTCTTT. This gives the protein CASSMTGLLNTEAFF.

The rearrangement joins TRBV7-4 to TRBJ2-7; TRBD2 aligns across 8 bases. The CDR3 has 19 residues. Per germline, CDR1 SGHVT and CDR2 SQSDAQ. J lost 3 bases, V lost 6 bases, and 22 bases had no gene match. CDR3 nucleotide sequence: TGTGCCAGCAGACTTATCCGGGGGACTAGGACCCACTTCTACTACGAGCAGTACTTC. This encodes CASRLIRGTRTHFYYEQYF.

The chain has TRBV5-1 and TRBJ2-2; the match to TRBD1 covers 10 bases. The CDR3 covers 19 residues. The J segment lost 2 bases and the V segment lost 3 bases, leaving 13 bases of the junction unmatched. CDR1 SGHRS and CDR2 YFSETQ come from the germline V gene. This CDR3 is CASSSGLGQGGFNTGELFF. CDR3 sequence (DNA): TGCGCCAGCAGCTCGGGCCTAGGACAGGGGGGCTTCAACACCGGGGAGCTGTTTTTT.